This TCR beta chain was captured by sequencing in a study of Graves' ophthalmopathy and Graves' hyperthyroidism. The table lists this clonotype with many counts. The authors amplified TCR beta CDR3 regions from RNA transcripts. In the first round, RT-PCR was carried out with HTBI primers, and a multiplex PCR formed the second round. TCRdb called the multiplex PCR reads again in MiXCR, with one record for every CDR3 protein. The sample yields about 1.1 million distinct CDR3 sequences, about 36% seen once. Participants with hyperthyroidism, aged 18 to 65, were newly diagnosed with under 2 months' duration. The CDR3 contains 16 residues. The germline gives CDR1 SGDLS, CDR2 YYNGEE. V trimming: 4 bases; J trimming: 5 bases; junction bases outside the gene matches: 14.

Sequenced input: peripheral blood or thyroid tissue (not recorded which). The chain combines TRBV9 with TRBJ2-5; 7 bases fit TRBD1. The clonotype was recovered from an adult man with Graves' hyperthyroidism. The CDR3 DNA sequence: TGTGCCAGCAGCACTCGGACAGGAAGTTTTGGGGAGACCCAGTACTTC. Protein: CASSTRTGSFGETQYF.